These T cell receptor beta chains were read from a single sample in a study of Ad26.COV2.S vaccination and SARS-CoV-2 variants. The table came from immunoSEQ multiplex PCR; TCRdb's copy has only in-frame clones and leaves some out. This sample has about 350,000 clones, with 85% to 90% found just once. Sequenced here: peripheral blood, sampled in a trial of Ad26.COV2.S vaccine versus placebo. These receptor sequences come from a person between 18 and 65 years old who received the Ad26.COV2.S COVID-19 vaccine or a placebo. CDR3s include the opening cysteine and the closing phenylalanine or tryptophan. The D gene is left open where the match is weak. Where a row states a size, it is once, few, many or the class of an expanded clone; other rows omit it.

D	V	size	J	CDR3	DNA
NA	TRBV6-6	NA	TRBJ1-4	CASRPAWSANEKLFF	TGTGCCAGCAGGCCTGCGTGGTCCGCTAATGAAAAACTGTTTTTT
TRBD1	TRBV9	NA	TRBJ1-3	CASSVTGDSSGNTIYF	TGTGCCAGCAGCGTGACAGGGGACAGCTCTGGAAACACCATATATTTT
TRBD2	TRBV6-4	NA	TRBJ2-5	CASSGTSGGIKETQYF	TGTGCCAGCAGCGGGACTAGCGGGGGGATCAAAGAGACCCAGTACTTC
NA	TRBV3-1/TRBV3-2	NA	TRBJ2-7	CASSQGLTYEQYF	TGTGCCAGCAGCCAGGGGCTCACCTACGAGCAGTACTTC
NA	TRBV2	NA	TRBJ2-3	CASSGTTKTSPSGGRSTDTQYF	TGTGCCAGCAGCGGTACTACTAAGACTAGCCCCTCAGGGGGAAGGAGCACAGATACGCAGTATTTT
NA	TRBV5-1	NA	TRBJ2-2	CASSLAQGRNTGELFF	TGCGCCAGCAGCTTGGCCCAGGGGAGGAACACCGGGGAGCTGTTTTTT
NA	TRBV19	NA	TRBJ1-2	CASSLPNWDRPAPQGGYTF	TGTGCCAGTAGCCTACCTAATTGGGACCGACCCGCCCCACAGGGTGGCTACACCTTC
NA	TRBV6-4	NA	TRBJ2-5	CASSVGPQETQYF	TGTGCCAGCAGTGTCGGACCCCAAGAGACCCAGTACTTC
NA	TRBV15	NA	TRBJ2-1	CATSRDLGYEQFF	TGTGCCACCAGCAGAGACTTGGGTTATGAGCAGTTCTTC
NA	TRBV21-1	NA	TRBJ1-6	CASSNRDRGPSPLHF	TGTGCCAGCAGCAACCGGGACAGGGGCCCATCACCCCTCCACTTT
TRBD1	TRBV11-2	NA	TRBJ2-3	CASRTIRPGTGAWTDTQYF	TGTGCCAGCAGGACAATCCGTCCCGGGACAGGGGCCTGGACAGATACGCAGTATTTT
NA	TRBV20-1	NA	TRBJ2-1	CSASWDNEQFF	TGCAGTGCTAGTTGGGACAATGAGCAGTTCTTC
NA	TRBV5-5	NA	TRBJ1-4	CASTLNPGRLNEKLFF	TGTGCCAGCACCCTAAACCCGGGGAGGCTTAATGAAAAACTGTTTTTT
NA	TRBV4-3	NA	TRBJ1-4	CARGSGGKNNEKLFF	TGCGCCAGGGGTTCGGGGGGTAAAAATAATGAAAAACTGTTTTTT
NA	TRBV19	NA	TRBJ1-5	CASREDGNQPQHF	TGTGCCAGCAGGGAGGATGGCAATCAGCCCCAGCATTTT
NA	TRBV28	once	TRBJ1-4	CASSFRGATNEKLFF	TGTGCCAGCAGTTTTCGAGGGGCAACTAATGAAAAACTGTTTTTT
TRBD1	TRBV2	NA	TRBJ1-4	CASSQGQGGEKLFF	TGTGCCAGCAGTCAGGGACAGGGGGGCGAAAAACTGTTTTTT
NA	TRBV7-2	NA	TRBJ1-6	CASSYQTGFSSPLHF	TGTGCCAGCAGCTACCAGACAGGTTTCAGCTCACCCCTCCACTTT
NA	TRBV19	NA	TRBJ2-7	CASSPLGEGEQYF	TGTGCCAGTAGTCCCCTCGGAGAGGGGGAGCAGTACTTC
NA	TRBV7-6	NA	TRBJ2-1	CASSLNSGGAGLYNEQFF	TGTGCCAGCAGCTTAAACAGTGGCGGAGCCGGGCTTTACAATGAGCAGTTCTTC
NA	TRBV29-1	NA	TRBJ1-2	CSVEANGYTF	TGCAGCGTTGAAGCAAATGGCTACACCTTC
NA	TRBV19	NA	TRBJ2-7	CASSMGRHFSYEQYF	TGTGCCAGTAGTATGGGCAGGCATTTCTCCTACGAGCAGTACTTC
TRBD1	TRBV15	NA	TRBJ2-3	CATIISGQGPLGDTQYF	TGTGCCACCATCATCTCGGGACAGGGACCCCTGGGTGATACGCAGTATTTT
NA	TRBV19	NA	TRBJ1-1	CASSIWAGEAFF	TGTGCCAGTAGTATTTGGGCAGGCGAAGCTTTCTTT
TRBD2	TRBV30	NA	TRBJ2-1	CAWTSGIQDNEQFF	TGTGCCTGGACTAGCGGGATCCAAGACAATGAGCAGTTCTTC
TRBD1	TRBV23-1	NA	TRBJ1-6	CASAAGTGCIPYNSPLHF	TGCGCCAGCGCGGCCGGGACAGGGTGTATCCCCTATAATTCACCCCTCCACTTT
NA	TRBV7-3	NA	TRBJ2-2	CASRLNTGELFF	TGTGCCAGCAGACTTAACACCGGGGAGCTGTTTTTT
TRBD2	TRBV24-1	NA	TRBJ2-7	CAVLIGGSGGYEQYF	TGTGCCGTCCTGATTGGAGGTAGCGGGGGCTACGAGCAGTACTTC
NA	TRBV5-5	NA	TRBJ1-4	CASSLTERSNEKLFF	TGTGCCAGCAGCTTGACAGAGCGTTCTAATGAAAAACTGTTTTTT
TRBD2	TRBV5-1	NA	TRBJ2-7	CASSWGASGRAAYEQYF	TGCGCCAGCAGCTGGGGGGCTAGCGGGAGGGCAGCCTACGAGCAGTACTTC
NA	TRBV11-3	NA	TRBJ2-1	CASSLDRGSYNEQFF	TGTGCCAGCAGCTTAGACAGGGGATCCTACAATGAGCAGTTCTTC
NA	TRBV27	NA	TRBJ1-1	CASSLRRDTEAFF	TGTGCCAGCAGTCTGAGACGGGACACTGAAGCTTTCTTT
NA	TRBV2	NA	TRBJ1-1	CASSERRNTEAFF	TGTGCCAGCAGTGAGAGAAGGAACACTGAAGCTTTCTTT
TRBD1	TRBV6-5	NA	TRBJ2-3	CASSYGTADTQYF	TGTGCCAGCAGTTACGGGACAGCAGATACGCAGTATTTT
NA	TRBV7-2	NA	TRBJ1-1	CASSLRGTGTEAFF	TGTGCCAGCAGCTTAAGGGGGACGGGCACTGAAGCTTTCTTT
TRBD1	TRBV7-9	NA	TRBJ1-6	CASSAYYDRGSSYNSPLHF	TGTGCCAGCAGCGCCTACTACGACAGGGGGAGCTCCTATAATTCACCCCTCCACTTT
NA	TRBV3-1/TRBV3-2	NA	TRBJ2-3	CASSQGKDLEVKTQYF	TGTGCCAGCAGCCAAGGAAAGGATCTGGAAGTGAAGACGCAGTATTTT
TRBD2	TRBV2	NA	TRBJ2-3	CASSRSSGGRDTQYF	TGTGCCAGCAGCCGCTCTAGCGGGGGGAGGGATACGCAGTATTTT
TRBD1	TRBV5-5	once	TRBJ2-5	CASSPWGTERQETQYF	TGTGCCAGCAGCCCATGGGGGACAGAAAGACAAGAGACCCAGTACTTC
TRBD1	TRBV7-2	NA	TRBJ2-3	CASSLLPGGIAPDTQYF	TGTGCCAGCAGCTTACTACCAGGGGGAATAGCGCCAGATACGCAGTATTTT
TRBD1	TRBV28	NA	TRBJ2-1	CASSSLVGQGKFF	TGTGCCAGCAGTTCCCTCGTCGGACAGGGGAAGTTCTTC
TRBD2	TRBV6-2/TRBV6-3	NA	TRBJ2-7	CASSWGGEEQYF	TGTGCCAGCAGTTGGGGGGGAGAGGAGCAGTACTTC
TRBD2	TRBV28	once	TRBJ2-1	CASSFRLAAHEQFF	TGTGCCAGCAGTTTCCGACTAGCTGCCCATGAGCAGTTCTTC
NA	TRBV6-2/TRBV6-3	NA	TRBJ1-3	CASSRDITSGNTIYF	TGTGCCAGCAGCAGGGACATCACCTCTGGAAACACCATATATTTT
NA	TRBV18	NA	TRBJ2-1	CASSLFPGRVDNEQFF	TGTGCCAGCTCATTGTTTCCGGGCAGGGTGGATAATGAGCAGTTCTTC
TRBD1	TRBV5-6	NA	TRBJ1-4	CASSFGNGAGGATNEKLFF	TGTGCCAGCAGCTTTGGAAATGGGGCAGGGGGCGCGACTAATGAAAAACTGTTTTTT
NA	TRBV30	NA	TRBJ1-3	CAWTHKGRISGNTIYF	TGTGCCTGGACTCACAAGGGACGGATCTCTGGAAACACCATATATTTT
NA	TRBV27	few	TRBJ1-5	CASRPLQGSYQPQHF	TGTGCCAGCAGACCCCTACAGGGATCCTATCAGCCCCAGCATTTT
TRBD1	TRBV30	many	TRBJ2-7	CAWKGTGDYEQYF	TGTGCCTGGAAGGGCACAGGGGACTACGAGCAGTACTTC
TRBD1	TRBV10-3	NA	TRBJ2-7	CAISEPGQGRTEQYF	TGTGCCATCAGTGAGCCGGGACAGGGAAGGACCGAGCAGTACTTC
TRBD2	TRBV12-5	NA	TRBJ2-5	CASGLGLAGQETQYF	TGTGCTAGTGGTTTGGGACTAGCGGGGCAAGAGACCCAGTACTTC
TRBD2	TRBV7-2	NA	TRBJ2-2	CASSSTSGANTGELFF	TGTGCCAGCAGCTCAACTAGCGGCGCGAACACCGGGGAGCTGTTTTTT
NA	TRBV10-1	NA	TRBJ2-5	CASSQGIQETQYF	TGCGCCAGCAGTCAGGGGATCCAAGAGACCCAGTACTTC